This TCR beta chain was recovered during a study of OX40 agonist ivuxolimab in advanced cancers. Looked up from germline, CDR1 is WSHSY and CDR2 is SAAADI. The CDR3 loop spans 14 amino acids. V trimming: 6 bases; J trimming: 11 bases; junction bases outside the gene matches: 13. The table came from immunoSEQ multiplex PCR; TCRdb's copy has only in-frame clones and leaves some out. The sample includes 65,000 to 85,000 clones, around 80% of them seen just once. Of note for this clone: Its target is not known.

Study results and limitations: The mean number of expanded clones was higher in CD8+ T cells than in CD4+. Individuals who were partial responders at 0.1-3.0 mg/kg had clonal expansion that ranked among the lowest.

Sequences were derived from CD4+ or CD8+ T cells sorted from blood, sampled in a trial of the OX40 agonist ivuxolimab. This TCR was recovered from an adult with an advanced solid tumor such as melanoma, head and neck, liver or kidney cancer. The gene calls are TRBV10-2 and TRBJ1-2; 9 bases are a match to TRBD1. DNA of the CDR3: TGCGCCAGCAGGGAACAGGGGGCCCAGAATATGTACACCTTC. Amino acids: CASREQGAQNMYTF.